This TCR beta chain appears in the sequencing data of a study of T cells in narcolepsy. This CDR3 is 15 amino acids long. Germline V gene sequence: CDR1 SGHRS, CDR2 YFSETQ. The V end lost 0 bases, the J end lost 2 bases, and 9 bases lay between the germline ends. Measured with immunoSEQ multiplex PCR; TCRdb has only the in-frame clones, and not every one. Of some 30,000 clones detected, roughly 80% appear once; the ten largest clones hold roughly 3.5%. The clonotype was recovered from a human donor in good health. The rearrangement links TRBV5-1 to TRBJ1-5; the D gene is possibly TRBD1 (5 bases). The specimen was memory (CD45RA-) CD4+ T cells from blood. The CDR3 nucleotides read TGCGCCAGCAGCTTGGCGGGACGGGGCAATCAGCCCCAGCATTTT. Amino acids: CASSLAGRGNQPQHF.